This T cell receptor (beta chain) was identified during a study of blood T cell repertoires in COVID-19. V was clipped by 1 base and J by 7 bases; unmatched bases: 9. The CDR3 loop spans 16 amino acids. Germline CDR1 and CDR2: KGHDR and SFDVKD. This clone was seen a handful of times. Sequencing used immunoSEQ multiplex PCR; TCRdb keeps in-frame clones, though not all of them. The sample holds around 140,000 clones; 80% to 90% are singletons and the top ten take about 1.5%. The receptor was isolated from a woman aged 50 to 60 with acute or convalescent COVID-19. V usage is TRBV24-1 and J usage is TRBJ2-1, with 7 bases fitting TRBD1. Sample: peripheral blood. CDR3 in DNA: TGTGCCACCAGTGATTTAACCGCCAGGGGGAAGAATGAGCAGTTCTTC. It yields the protein CATSDLTARGKNEQFF.